One sample yielded the 30 T cell receptor beta chains listed below, sequenced in a study of cytomegalovirus exposure and HLA in healthy donors. PCR involved 60 Vbeta and 13 Jbeta primers. This table comes from immunoSEQ multiplex PCR, and its TCRdb copy is limited to in-frame clones, with some not included. The sample holds 100,000 to 150,000 clones, more than 60% seen once. The sequenced material came from PBMCs. Receptors originate from a woman aged 55 to 70 in good health and CMV-seropositive.

This clone was counted a few times. This sequence joins TRBV18 and TRBJ2-5, with a weak D call TRBD1 (6 bases). Deletions cut 0 bases from V and 2 bases from J, with 13 bases between. The germline V gene encodes CDR1 KGHSH and CDR2 LQKENI. The CDR3 totals 16 residues. CDR3 sequence: CASSPPMTGTQETQYF. For the CDR3, the DNA is TGTGCCAGCTCACCACCGATGACCGGGACACAAGAGACCCAGTACTTC.

J is TRBJ2-7 and V is TRBV28, with D unresolved. The CDR3 sequence is 13 residues long. Trimming left V 2 bases short and J 2 bases short, with 7 bases between. The germline V gene encodes CDR1 MDHEN and CDR2 SYDVKM. CDR3 sequence reads: CASSLRSTYEQYF. The DNA for the CDR3 is TGTGCCAGCAGTTTACGTAGCACCTACGAGCAGTACTTC.

This clone has only a few counts. The V gene is TRBV30, the J gene TRBJ2-5; 11 nucleotides line up with TRBD2. The end of the DNA fits TRBJ2-7 better, so the J call may be wrong. There are 16 residues in the CDR3. Per germline, CDR1 GTSNPN and CDR2 SVGIG (reference sequence). The CDR3 DNA follows: TGTGCCTCAACGAAAAGCCTAGCGGGAGGAGGAGACGAGCAGTACTTC. Its protein is CASTKSLAGGGDEQYF.

V usage is TRBV7-8 and J usage is TRBJ2-7; 7 bases are shared with TRBD1. In germline, CDR1 is SGHVS, CDR2 FQNEAQ. V was clipped by 1 base and J by 2 bases; unmatched bases: 17. This CDR3 is 19 amino acids long. The CDR3 DNA is TGTGCCAGCAGCTTAGAAAACTGGACAGGAGAAAGAGCACCCTACGAGCAGTACTTC. Amino acids: CASSLENWTGERAPYEQYF.

This sequence joins TRBV19 and TRBJ2-5; 9 positions match TRBD1. The J call may be incorrect, as the DNA end agrees better with TRBJ2-7. From germline, CDR1 is LNHDA and CDR2 SQIVND (reference sequence). The CDR3 runs 15 residues. The CDR3 region is CASSMADRGSYEQYF. The CDR3 DNA reads TGTGCCAGTAGTATGGCGGACAGGGGCTCCTACGAGCAGTACTTC.

This clone was picked up a small number of times. The genes are TRBV10-3 and TRBJ2-3, with 8 positions matching TRBD2. This CDR3 comprises 16 residues. J was trimmed by 5 bases and V by 0 bases; bases with no gene match: 7. CDR1 is ENHRY, CDR2 SYGVKD, per germline. The CDR3 nucleotides are TGTGCCATCAGTGAGTCATTTGCGGGAGGAGGAGATACGCAGTATTTT. This encodes CAISESFAGGGDTQYF.

The J gene is TRBJ2-5, the V gene TRBV4-3, with 7 bases lining up with TRBD1. The end of the DNA fits TRBJ2-7 better, so the J call may be wrong. The germline V gene encodes CDR1 LGHNA and CDR2 YSLEER. The CDR3 has 13 residues. CDR3 loop: CASSPDRTYEQYF. The CDR3 nucleotides read TGCGCCAGCAGCCCGGACAGGACCTACGAGCAGTACTTC.

The chain is built from TRBV5-1 and TRBJ1-1; a possible D gene is TRBD1 (5 bases). This CDR3 region has 12 residues. The V gene lost 5 bases and the J gene lost 1 base, with 6 bases spanning the gap. Germline values: CDR1 SGHRS, CDR2 YFSETQ. This CDR3 is CASSQGNTEAFF. CDR3 sequence (DNA): TGCGCCAGCAGTCAGGGGAACACTGAAGCTTTCTTT.

V usage is TRBV6-5 and J usage is TRBJ1-4; no clear D. The CDR3 is 16 residues long. Germline V gene sequence: CDR1 MNHEY, CDR2 SVGAGI. Trimming pared 0 bases from V and 0 bases from J, leaving 8 bases between. Here the CDR3 DNA reads TGTGCCAGCAGTTACTCGTGGGCACCAACTAATGAAAAACTGTTTTTT. It yields the protein CASSYSWAPTNEKLFF.

The chain employs TRBV7-2 and TRBJ1-2; TRBD1 matches at 7 bases. Unmatched junction bases numbered 4, after V lost 6 bases and J lost 3 bases. Germline V gene data show CDR1 as SGHTA and CDR2 as FQGNSA. The CDR3 runs 13 residues. Here the CDR3 reads CASSPDRDYGYTF. DNA of the CDR3: TGTGCCAGCAGTCCTGACAGGGACTATGGCTACACCTTC.

The V and J genes are TRBV5-6 and TRBJ2-2; D is unresolved. Trimming left V 0 bases short and J 0 bases short, with 6 bases between. The CDR3 has 15 residues. CDR1 and CDR2 from the germline V gene are SGHDT and YYEEEE. The CDR3 loop is CASSLVQANTGELFF. The CDR3 DNA reads as TGTGCCAGCAGCTTGGTGCAGGCGAACACCGGGGAGCTGTTTTTT. The full variable domain, with the rest looked up from reference TRBV5-6 and TRBJ2-2, is DAGVTQSPTHLIKTRGQQVTLRCSPKSGHDTVSWYQQALGQGPQFIFQYYEEEERQRGNFPDRFSGHQFPNYSSELNVNALLLGDSALYLCASSLVQANTGELFFGEGSRLTVL.

The rearrangement joins TRBV19 to TRBJ1-1, with D hard to call. The V end was cut by 6 bases, the J end by 1 base, with 12 bases between. This CDR3 is 14 amino acids long. The germline V gene has CDR1 LNHDA and CDR2 SQIVND (reference sequence). This chain's CDR3 is CASSPTVANTEAFF. The CDR3 DNA is TGTGCCAGTAGCCCCACAGTGGCGAACACTGAAGCTTTCTTT.

The chain links TRBV6-6 to TRBJ1-2; weak D call: TRBD1 (5 bases). Trimming removed 0 bases at V and 4 bases at J, with 9 bases between. Looked up from germline, CDR1 is MNHNY and CDR2 is SVGAGI (reference sequence). CDR3 length: 14 residues. This CDR3 reads CASSYSRDSYGYTF. CDR3 DNA: TGTGCCAGCAGTTACTCACGTGACAGCTATGGCTACACCTTC.

This clone was counted only a few times. The V gene is TRBV5-1, the J gene TRBJ2-1; 11 bases match TRBD2. CDR3 size: 17 residues. From germline, CDR1 is SGHRS and CDR2 YFSETQ. Trimming cost V 0 bases and J 9 bases; bases outside gene matches: 11. CDR3 loop: CASSLGTSGGRVAEQFF. Written as DNA, the CDR3 is TGCGCCAGCAGCTTGGGTACTAGCGGGGGTCGTGTTGCTGAGCAGTTCTTC.

V is TRBV9 and J is TRBJ2-3, with D maybe TRBD2 (6 bases). V dropped 2 bases and J dropped 1 base, with 11 bases sitting between them. Germline CDR1 and CDR2: SGDLS and YYNGEE. The CDR3 has 15 residues. CDR3 DNA: TGTGCCAGCAGCGTGGTGGGAGGCCGCACAGATACGCAGTATTTT. Amino acid sequence: CASSVVGGRTDTQYF.

The chain has TRBV6-5 and TRBJ1-3, with D possibly matching TRBD1 (6 bases). The ends were cut back, 3 bases at V and 4 bases at J, with 10 bases in the middle. The length of the CDR3 is 14 residues. Looked up from germline, CDR1 is MNHEY and CDR2 is SVGAGI. The DNA for the CDR3 is TGTGCCAGCAGTTATTCCGGACAGGGAAACACCATATATTTT. Its protein product is CASSYSGQGNTIYF.

This chain joins TRBV29-1 and TRBJ2-3; TRBD1 aligns across 9 bases. Germline values: CDR1 SQVTM, CDR2 ANQGSEA. This CDR3 spans 14 amino acids. The trim removed 4 bases at V and 6 bases at J, leaving 8 bases unmatched. CDR3 sequence (DNA): TGCAGCGTTGCTACCGGGACAGGGAGGGATACGCAGTATTTT. Its protein is CSVATGTGRDTQYF.

The genes are TRBV2 and TRBJ2-1; 11 positions match TRBD2. CDR1 and CDR2 from the germline V gene are SNHLY and FYNNEI. V trimming: 6 bases; J trimming: 4 bases; junction bases outside the gene matches: 5. This CDR3 contains 15 residues. The CDR3 bases are TGTGCCAGCAGCGTTGTAGCGGGGGGGTACAATGAGCAGTTCTTC. It translates to CASSVVAGGYNEQFF.

This chain connects TRBV6-1 to TRBJ1-2; 11 bases fit TRBD1. The germline gives CDR1 MNHNS, CDR2 SASEGT. The CDR3 runs 14 residues. The V segment lost 6 bases and the J segment 6 bases; nucleotides outside the gene matches: 6. The CDR3 loop is CASRGDRGMHGYTF. The DNA for the CDR3 is TGTGCCAGCAGGGGGGACAGGGGGATGCATGGCTACACCTTC.

The chain joins TRBV11-2 to TRBJ2-7; 15 bases map to TRBD2. Germline V gene lookup returns CDR1 SGHAT and CDR2 FQNNGV. This CDR3 is built from 16 residues. After removal of 1 base from V and 4 bases from J, the junction contained 2 bases not matched to a gene. The CDR3 loop reads CASSLAGLAGGYEQYF. CDR3 bases: TGTGCCAGCAGCTTAGCCGGACTAGCGGGAGGGTACGAGCAGTACTTC.

The chain is built from TRBV7-6 and TRBJ2-3; 16 positions match TRBD2. Unmatched junction bases numbered 3, after V lost 0 bases and J lost 0 bases. Germline assignment: CDR1 SGHVS and CDR2 FNYEAQ. This CDR3 comprises 19 residues. The CDR3 region is CASSLAPGLAGGSTDTQYF. CDR3 sequence (DNA): TGTGCCAGCAGCTTAGCTCCGGGACTAGCGGGGGGGAGCACAGATACGCAGTATTTT. Full variable domain (remainder filled in from reference TRBV7-6 and TRBJ2-3): GAGVSQSPRYKVTKRGQDVALRCDPISGHVSLYWYRQALGQGPEFLTYFNYEAQQDKSGLPNDRFSAERPEGSISTLTIQRTEQRDSAMYRCASSLAPGLAGGSTDTQYFGPGTRLTVL.

This chain joins TRBV28 and TRBJ2-1, with 11 positions matching TRBD2. With V trimmed by 7 bases and J by 2 bases, 13 bases remained unmatched. CDR1 is MDHEN and CDR2 is SYDVKM in the germline V gene. The CDR3 totals 18 residues. DNA for the CDR3: TGTGCCAGCATCCCATTGGTCCTTAGCGGGAGGGCCTACAATGAGCAGTTCTTC. Its translation: CASIPLVLSGRAYNEQFF.

This chain uses TRBV19 with TRBJ1-4; tentatively, D is TRBD1 (5 bases). Germline V CDR1 and CDR2: LNHDA, SQIVND (reference sequence). Trimming removed 3 bases at V and 0 bases at J, with 20 bases between. CDR3 length: 19 amino acids. CDR3: CASSIRWMGRLSTNEKLFF. The CDR3 DNA reads TGTGCCAGTAGTATTAGGTGGATGGGGCGACTTTCAACTAATGAAAAACTGTTTTTT. Using reference TRBV19 and TRBJ1-4 for the parts outside the CDR3, the full variable domain is DGGITQSPKYLFRKEGQNVTLSCEQNLNHDAMYWYRQDPGQGLRLIYYSQIVNDFQKGDIAEGYSVSREKKESFPLTVTSAQKNPTAFYLCASSIRWMGRLSTNEKLFFGSGTQLSVL.

The chain combines TRBV5-4 with TRBJ2-6, with D tentatively TRBD1 (7 bases). Germline V gene lookup returns CDR1 SGHNT and CDR2 YYREEE (reference sequence). This CDR3 is built from 16 residues. With 4 bases removed from V and 3 bases from J, the gap between germline ends came to 14 bases. CDR3 in DNA: TGTGCCAGCAGCGAAAACAGGGGAGGTGGGGCCAACGTCCTGACTTTC. Its translation is CASSENRGGGANVLTF.

V gene TRBV10-3 combines with J gene TRBJ2-1; 9 bases align to TRBD2. Trimming took 0 bases from V and 6 from J; bases not matched to a gene: 9. Germline V lookup: CDR1 ENHRY, CDR2 SYGVKD. The CDR3 consists of 17 residues. The CDR3 reads CAISESGSGSLSNEQFF. The CDR3 bases are TGTGCCATCAGTGAGTCTGGTAGCGGGAGCCTCTCCAATGAGCAGTTCTTC.

This chain connects TRBV18 to TRBJ1-1; tentatively, D is TRBD1 (6 bases). CDR1 and CDR2 (germline): KGHSH, LQKENI. The V end lost 3 bases, the J end lost 8 bases, and 13 bases lay between the germline ends. CDR3 length: 13 amino acids. In DNA, the CDR3 is TGTGCCAGCTCACCCGGTGGGGGCCAAGAAGCTTTCTTT. Translation gives CASSPGGGQEAFF.

The rearrangement links TRBV7-2 to TRBJ1-4, with 10 bases matching TRBD1. V gave up 5 bases and J gave up 7 bases; unmatched junction bases: 4. The germline V gene encodes CDR1 SGHTA and CDR2 FQGNSA. This CDR3 comprises 14 residues. The CDR3 DNA reads TGTGCCAGCAGCGACAGGGGGCGGAGTGAAAAACTGTTTTTT. It encodes CASSDRGRSEKLFF.

This clone has just one count. The chain recombines TRBV18 with TRBJ2-7, with 10 nucleotides matching TRBD1. Looked up from germline, CDR1 is KGHSH and CDR2 is LQKENI. J was trimmed by 6 bases and V by 2 bases; bases with no gene match: 7. There are 15 residues in the CDR3. The CDR3 region is CASSPSRGQGGEQYF. In DNA form, the CDR3 reads TGTGCCAGCTCACCAAGTCGAGGACAGGGGGGCGAGCAGTACTTC.

This chain links TRBV5-6 with TRBJ2-3; D is perhaps TRBD1 (6 bases). Trimming removed 7 bases at V and 6 bases at J, with 15 bases between. CDR1 and CDR2 (germline): SGHDT, YYEEEE. The CDR3 has 13 amino acids. The CDR3, as DNA: TGTGCCAGCTACTATCTAGGACAGGATACGCAGTATTTT. Translating it yields CASYYLGQDTQYF.

The CDR3 protein is CASSRGQLLNTEAFF. CDR3 coding DNA: TGTGCCAGCTCTCGAGGACAGTTACTGAACACTGAAGCTTTCTTT. The chain recombines TRBV18 with TRBJ1-1; D might be TRBD1 (6 bases). The V gene's germline CDR1 is KGHSH and CDR2 LQKENI. V lost 6 bases and J lost 0, with 14 bases in between. This CDR3 spans 15 amino acids.